This T cell receptor (beta chain) is from a study of beta chain features in type 1 diabetes. At the level of the study: Age and gender were similar between patients and healthy donors, as were cell yields. The study's findings and limits: Researchers caution that PCR might favor shorter templates, equally among patients and controls. Here, the possible influence of HLA type (on TCRB rearrangement) remained unresolved. A closer apparent resemblance between naive, central memory and Treg TCRB repertoires was seen in patients than in healthy donors.

Expressed TCRB transcripts were sequenced because the entire RNA isolate underwent reverse transcription. Only in-frame clones appear in the TCRdb table, and some are missing; sequencing was by immunoSEQ multiplex PCR. The sample consists of about 180,000 clones, roughly an eighth of them appearing once. This clone was seen more than once but under ten times. Antigen unknown. This receptor was identified in a woman aged 18-35 years in good health. Specimen: central memory CD4+ T cells from blood.

The CDR3 is CASSPTNQPQHF. The CDR3 DNA follows: TGTGCCAGCAGTCCTACTAATCAGCCCCAGCATTTT. This chain uses TRBV28 with TRBJ1-5; D is unresolved. Trimming left V 5 bases short and J 4 bases short, with 6 bases between. Germline V CDR1 and CDR2: MDHEN, SYDVKM. CDR3 size: 12 residues.